This T cell receptor beta chain was captured by sequencing in a study of blood T cell repertoires in COVID-19. As for the study in general: Whether acute or convalescent, the COVID-19 samples came from the United States, Italy and Spain. The analysed material was cDNA or gDNA that came from T cells, B-cell-depleted T cells, or PBMCs.

This clone was seen just once. CDR1 SGHDT and CDR2 YYEEEE come from the germline V gene. V was pared by 0 bases and J by 7 bases, with 7 bases of the junction left unmatched. The CDR3 runs 14 residues. Methods used by the authors: Amplification of reference gene primers was used by the study to estimate nucleated cell counts. TCRdb's copy holds only in-frame clones and misses some; the assay was immunoSEQ multiplex PCR. That table furnishes V, J and clone size, whereas the DNA furnished D and trimming. The data show roughly 160,000 clones, 85% to 95% seen once. The material sequenced was peripheral blood. The sequence was collected from a man aged 50-59 years with acute or convalescent COVID-19. This chain uses TRBV5-6 with TRBJ2-7; 7 nucleotides agree with TRBD2. The CDR3 nucleotides read TGTGCCAGCAGCTTGGGGGAGGGCCTAGGAGAGCAGTACTTC. Its translation is CASSLGEGLGEQYF.